The 21 T cell receptor beta chains below were found in one sample sequenced in a study of radiotherapy plus CTLA-4 blockade in lung cancer. Sequenced by immunoSEQ multiplex PCR; TCRdb stores in-frame clones only, minus some. The sample shows tens of thousands of clones, over 60% of them seen only once. The specimen comprised peripheral blood, sampled from a patient treated with radiotherapy plus ipilimumab. All receptors come from a human donor with non-small cell lung cancer who had stable disease on radiotherapy plus ipilimumab.

The chain employs TRBV6-5 and TRBJ1-4, with TRBD1 as a possible D gene (6 bases). Trimming took 4 bases from V and 0 from J, leaving 9 bases between them. CDR3 length: 15 amino acids. The V gene's germline CDR1 is MNHEY and CDR2 SVGAGI. The CDR3 bases are TGTGCCAGCAGTTTCCGGACAGCAACTAATGAAAAACTGTTTTTT. As protein: CASSFRTATNEKLFF.

This chain joins TRBV21-1 and TRBJ1-5. TRBV21-1 is an annotated pseudogene. The CDR3 has 16 amino acids. In DNA, the CDR3 is TGTGCCAGCACCTCGCCGGGACTGAGGCTCAATCAGCCCCAGCATTTT. It translates to CASTSPGLRLNQPQHF.

This rearrangement joins TRBV6-6 to TRBJ2-7; 9 bases are shared with TRBD1. Germline CDR1 and CDR2: MNHNY and SVGAGI (reference sequence). The CDR3 contains 15 residues. With V trimmed by 6 bases and J by 3 bases, 9 bases remained unmatched. The chain's CDR3 is CASRPGTGSLYEQYF. The CDR3 DNA follows: TGTGCCAGCAGGCCCGGGACAGGGAGTCTCTACGAGCAGTACTTC.

J is TRBJ1-4 and V is TRBV2; TRBD1 is a possible D gene (6 bases). This CDR3 is built from 14 residues. Trimming cost V 7 bases and J 6 bases, with 15 bases left between them. Germline CDR1 and CDR2: SNHLY and FYNNEI. In nucleotides, the CDR3 is TGTGCCAGCAATCAGGACAGAAATTATGAAAAACTGTTTTTT. This translates into CASNQDRNYEKLFF.

The table lists this clone with many counts. The chain employs TRBV19 and TRBJ1-1; D not resolved. The V end lost 1 base, the J end lost 8 bases, and 8 bases lay between the germline ends. The germline CDR1 and CDR2 sequences are LNHDA and SQIVND (reference sequence). This CDR3 has 12 amino acids. The CDR3 spells CASSIARGEAFF. For the CDR3, the DNA is TGTGCCAGTAGTATAGCACGGGGAGAAGCTTTCTTT.

This clone has only a few counts. Here the CDR3 DNA reads TGTGCCTGGAGTGCGGGGTTAAGCACAGATACGCAGTATTTT. Protein: CAWSAGLSTDTQYF. The rearrangement joins TRBV30 to TRBJ2-3; D possibly corresponds to TRBD2 (5 bases). This CDR3 region has 14 residues. Trimming shortened V by 1 base and J by 0 bases, and 8 bases separated the two germline ends. CDR1 is GTSNPN and CDR2 is SVGIG in the germline V gene (reference sequence).

In this sample, this clone turned up a few times. This chain connects TRBV6-1 to TRBJ1-5; no clear D gene. There are 14 residues in the CDR3. Trimming removed 7 bases from V and 2 bases from J, with 12 bases in between. Germline V gene lookup returns CDR1 MNHNS and CDR2 SASEGT. Here the CDR3 reads CASMTGGGNQPQHF. In DNA, the CDR3 is TGTGCCAGCATGACTGGAGGAGGCAATCAGCCCCAGCATTTT.

V gene TRBV18 combines with J gene TRBJ1-4; TRBD1 is a possible D gene (5 bases). Per the germline V gene, CDR1 is KGHSH and CDR2 is LQKENI. The CDR3 spans 16 residues. Trimming removed 4 bases from V and 0 bases from J, with 12 bases in between. The CDR3 protein is CASSRRQIATNEKLFF. CDR3 DNA: TGTGCCAGCTCACGTAGACAGATTGCAACTAATGAAAAACTGTTTTTT.

The V call is TRBV10-2, the J call TRBJ2-5; 7 bases fit TRBD1. With the DNA end fitting TRBJ2-7 better, the J assignment may be wrong. The CDR3 covers 14 residues. In germline, CDR1 is WSHSY, CDR2 SAAADI. The CDR3 spells CASRGQTFSYEQYF. In DNA form, the CDR3 reads TGCGCCAGCCGGGGACAGACTTTCTCTTACGAGCAGTACTTC.

This clone was observed a handful of times. The CDR3 DNA reads TGTGCCAGCAGCTTAGATCGGGGTGAGCAGTACTTC. Translation gives CASSLDRGEQYF. The chain couples TRBV11-3 to TRBJ2-7; D possibly corresponds to TRBD2 (5 bases). The CDR3 spans 12 residues. CDR1 SGHNT and CDR2 YENEEA come from the germline V gene. The V end was cut by 0 bases, the J end by 7 bases, with 7 bases between.

In DNA form, the CDR3 reads TGTGCCAGCAGTTTGCCCGGTCTCAACCCAGGCGGGCATGGATCAGCTTTCTTT. This gives the protein CASSLPGLNPGGHGSAFF. The genes are TRBV27 and TRBJ1-1; D is undetermined. With 3 bases removed from V and 10 bases from J, the gap between germline ends came to 30 bases. In germline, CDR1 is MNHEY, CDR2 SMNVEV (reference sequence). The CDR3 runs 18 residues.

J is TRBJ2-7 and V is TRBV11-1, with D maybe TRBD2 (6 bases). This CDR3 comprises 14 residues. V lost 3 bases to trimming and J lost 3 bases, with 12 bases between them. Germline assignment: CDR1 SGHAT and CDR2 FQDESV (reference sequence). CDR3 residues: CASSLGTHVYEQYF. Written as DNA, the CDR3 is TGTGCCAGCAGCTTGGGGACTCATGTCTACGAGCAGTACTTC.

This clone was detected only a few times. The chain joins TRBV11-2 to TRBJ1-3, with TRBD1 as a possible D gene (6 bases). Germline V gene sequence: CDR1 SGHAT, CDR2 FQNNGV. V was cut by 5 bases and J by 0 bases, with 20 bases left in between. CDR3 length: 18 amino acids. CDR3 amino acids: CASSPHSDRPSSGNTIYF. In DNA form, the CDR3 reads TGTGCCAGCAGCCCACACTCGGACAGACCCAGCTCTGGAAACACCATATATTTT.

The genes are TRBV7-6 and TRBJ1-1, with 10 bases identical to TRBD1. The J segment lost 3 bases and the V segment lost 0 bases, leaving 1 base of the junction unmatched. The germline gives CDR1 SGHVS, CDR2 FNYEAQ. This CDR3 contains 15 residues. The CDR3: CASSLAGTGDTEAFF. CDR3 bases: TGTGCCAGCAGCTTAGCCGGGACAGGGGACACTGAAGCTTTCTTT.

This rearrangement joins TRBV7-2 to TRBJ2-3, with D maybe TRBD2 (6 bases). CDR1 is SGHTA, CDR2 FQGNSA, per germline. V lost 4 bases, J lost 1 base, and 9 bases lay in between. The CDR3 has 14 residues. The CDR3 reads CASSSGGGTDTQYF. CDR3 DNA sequence: TGTGCCAGCAGCTCCGGGGGTGGCACAGATACGCAGTATTTT.

This clone was counted once. V gene TRBV20-1 combines with J gene TRBJ1-3; TRBD1 might be the D (5 bases). The germline gives CDR1 DFQATT, CDR2 SNEGSKA (reference sequence). CDR3 size: 11 residues. Trimming removed 6 bases from V and 4 bases from J, with 7 bases in between. CDR3 loop: CSARTGNTIYF. The CDR3 DNA reads as TGCAGTGCCAGGACAGGAAACACCATATATTTT.

This clone was seen just once. The genes are TRBV5-6 and TRBJ2-3, with 9 bases identical to TRBD2. Germline CDR1 and CDR2: SGHDT and YYEEEE. V was clipped by 4 bases and J by 2 bases; unmatched bases: 2. This CDR3 has 14 residues. The CDR3 region is CASSRLAATDTQYF. CDR3 DNA: TGTGCCAGCAGCCGACTAGCGGCCACAGATACGCAGTATTTT.

This clone was found once. The chain combines TRBV9 with TRBJ2-3, with TRBD2 matching over 11 bases. The CDR3 is 16 amino acids. CDR1 SGDLS and CDR2 YYNGEE come from the germline V gene. V trimming: 4 bases; J trimming: 1 base; junction bases outside the gene matches: 5. In DNA, the CDR3 is TGTGCCAGCAGCAGAGGACTAGCGGGCCGCACAGATACGCAGTATTTT. It yields the protein CASSRGLAGRTDTQYF.

V gene TRBV5-4 combines with J gene TRBJ1-6; possibly TRBD1 for D (5 bases). This CDR3 region has 17 residues. Germline-derived CDR1 and CDR2 are SGHNT and YYREEE (reference sequence). Trimming pared 4 bases from V and 11 bases from J, leaving 25 bases between. The CDR3 spells CASSPFSTASRPTPLHF. For the CDR3, the DNA is TGTGCCAGCAGCCCCTTTTCGACAGCCTCTCGACCGACACCCCTCCACTTT. Combining the CDR3 with reference TRBV5-4 and TRBJ1-6 gives the whole variable domain ETGVTQSPTHLIKTRGQQVTLRCSSQSGHNTVSWYQQALGQGPQFIFQYYREEENGRGNFPPRFSGLQFPNYSSELNVNALELDDSALYLCASSPFSTASRPTPLHFGNGTRLTVT.

The V call is TRBV6-1, the J call TRBJ1-1; 9 bases are a match to TRBD1. The CDR3 covers 17 residues. The V gene's germline CDR1 is MNHNS and CDR2 SASEGT. The trim removed 4 bases at V and 5 bases at J, leaving 14 bases unmatched. The CDR3 loop is CASSGAPGTGLGTEAFF. The CDR3 DNA sequence: TGTGCCAGCAGTGGCGCCCCCGGGACAGGGCTTGGTACTGAAGCTTTCTTT.

The chain carries TRBV7-9 and TRBJ1-2, with D unresolved. V shed 1 base and J shed 4 bases, with 16 bases lying between them. This CDR3 spans 16 amino acids. CDR1 is SEHNR and CDR2 is FQNEAQ in the germline V gene (reference sequence). Written as DNA, the CDR3 is TGTGCCAGCAGCTTAGTAGAGGTCAACCCCTTCTATGGCTACACCTTC. Protein sequence: CASSLVEVNPFYGYTF.